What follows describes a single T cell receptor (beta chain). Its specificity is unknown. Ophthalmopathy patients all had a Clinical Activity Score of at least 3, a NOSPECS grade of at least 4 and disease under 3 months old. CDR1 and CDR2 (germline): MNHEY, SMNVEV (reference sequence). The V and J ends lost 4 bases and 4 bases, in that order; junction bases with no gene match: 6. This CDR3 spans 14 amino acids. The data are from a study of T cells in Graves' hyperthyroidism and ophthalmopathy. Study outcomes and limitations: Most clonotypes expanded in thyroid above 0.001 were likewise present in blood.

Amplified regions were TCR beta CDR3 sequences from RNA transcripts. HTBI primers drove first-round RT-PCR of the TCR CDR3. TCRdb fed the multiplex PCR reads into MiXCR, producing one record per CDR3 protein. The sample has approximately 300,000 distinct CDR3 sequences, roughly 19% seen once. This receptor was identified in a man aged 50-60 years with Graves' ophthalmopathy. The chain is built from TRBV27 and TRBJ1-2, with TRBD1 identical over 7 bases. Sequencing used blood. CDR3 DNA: TGTGCCAGCAGTTCTGGGACAGCTTTCTATGGCTACACCTTC. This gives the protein CASSSGTAFYGYTF.